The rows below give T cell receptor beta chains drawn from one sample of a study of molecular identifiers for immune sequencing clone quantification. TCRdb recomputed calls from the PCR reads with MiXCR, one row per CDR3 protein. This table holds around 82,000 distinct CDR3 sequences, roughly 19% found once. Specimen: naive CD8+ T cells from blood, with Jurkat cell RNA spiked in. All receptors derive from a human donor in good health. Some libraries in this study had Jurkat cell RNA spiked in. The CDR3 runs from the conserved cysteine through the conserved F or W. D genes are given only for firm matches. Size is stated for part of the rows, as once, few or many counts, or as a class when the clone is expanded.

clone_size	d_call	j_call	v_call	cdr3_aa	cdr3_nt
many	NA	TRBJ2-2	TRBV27	CASSLLAGELFF	TGTGCCAGCAGTTTACTAGCCGGGGAGCTGTTTTTT
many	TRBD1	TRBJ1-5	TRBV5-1	CASSLAGQGGQPQHF	TGCGCCAGCAGCTTGGCCGGACAGGGAGGTCAGCCCCAGCATTTT
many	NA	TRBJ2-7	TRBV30	CAWSGPPGRTYEQYF	TGTGCCTGGAGTGGGCCCCCGGGACGGACCTACGAGCAGTACTTC
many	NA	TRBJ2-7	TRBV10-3	CAISADRSYEQYF	TGTGCCATCAGTGCGGACAGATCGTACGAGCAGTACTTC
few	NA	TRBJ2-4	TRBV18	CASSPGLMGAGDIQYF	TGTGCCAGCTCACCTGGATTAATGGGGGCGGGTGACATTCAGTACTTC
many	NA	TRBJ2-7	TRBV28	CASSLTLGEQYF	TGTGCCAGCAGTCTCACCCTCGGGGAGCAGTACTTC
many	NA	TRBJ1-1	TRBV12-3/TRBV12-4	CASSDSSTEAFF	TGTGCCAGCAGCGACAGTAGCACTGAAGCTTTCTTT
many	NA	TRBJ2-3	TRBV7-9	CASSSWTETDTQYF	TGTGCCAGCAGCTCGTGGACAGAGACAGATACGCAGTATTTT
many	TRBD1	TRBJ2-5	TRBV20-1	CSARQGVQETQYF	TGCAGTGCAAGACAGGGGGTTCAAGAGACCCAGTACTTC
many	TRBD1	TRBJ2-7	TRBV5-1	CASSPGTGVGYEQYF	TGCGCCAGCAGCCCTGGGACAGGGGTTGGATACGAGCAGTACTTC
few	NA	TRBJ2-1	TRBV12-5	CASGFPPNELLYNEQFF	TGTGCTAGTGGTTTTCCCCCCAATGAACTGCTCTACAATGAGCAGTTCTTC
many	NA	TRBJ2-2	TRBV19	CASSGVTGELFF	TGTGCCAGTAGTGGTGTCACCGGGGAGCTGTTTTTT
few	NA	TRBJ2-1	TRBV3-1	CASSQSPLLAEEQFF	TGTGCCAGCAGCCAAAGTCCCCTCCTGGCGGAGGAGCAGTTCTTC
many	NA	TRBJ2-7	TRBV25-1	CASSPWSGSYEQYF	TGTGCCAGCAGTCCATGGTCAGGGAGCTACGAGCAGTACTTC
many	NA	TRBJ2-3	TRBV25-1	CASRGGYSTDTQYF	TGTGCCAGCAGGGGGGGCTATAGCACAGATACGCAGTATTTT
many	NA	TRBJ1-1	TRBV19	CASSIGGTDTEAFF	TGTGCCAGTAGTATAGGAGGGACGGACACTGAAGCTTTCTTT
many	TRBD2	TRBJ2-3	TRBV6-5	CASSWLTSGRDTQYF	TGTGCCAGCAGTTGGTTGACTAGCGGGAGGGATACGCAGTATTTT
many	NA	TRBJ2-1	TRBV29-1	CSVEDVAVSYNEQFF	TGCAGCGTTGAAGACGTAGCAGTCTCCTACAATGAGCAGTTCTTC
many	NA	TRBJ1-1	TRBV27	CASSLSGGNPEAFF	TGTGCCAGCAGTTTATCTGGGGGTAACCCTGAAGCTTTCTTT
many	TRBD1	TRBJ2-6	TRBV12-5	CASGTGTGTGANVLTF	TGTGCTAGTGGTACCGGGACAGGGACTGGGGCCAACGTCCTGACTTTC
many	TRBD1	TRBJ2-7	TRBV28	CASSFRGRVDEQYF	TGTGCCAGCAGTTTCAGGGGGCGCGTCGACGAGCAGTACTTC
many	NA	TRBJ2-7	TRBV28	CASREGAWYEQYF	TGTGCCAGCAGAGAAGGGGCCTGGTACGAGCAGTACTTC
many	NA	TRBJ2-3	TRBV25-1	CASSEVKGFSTDTQYF	TGTGCCAGCAGTGAAGTGAAGGGGTTTAGCACAGATACGCAGTATTTT
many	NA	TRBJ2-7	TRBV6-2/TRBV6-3	CASSFGPTYEQYF	TGTGCCAGCAGTTTCGGCCCAACCTACGAGCAGTACTTC
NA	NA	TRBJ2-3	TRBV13	CASSLAGHLTSTDTQYF	TGTGCCAGCAGCTTAGCGGGCCACCTCACTAGCACAGATACGCAGTATTTT
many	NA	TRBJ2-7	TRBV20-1	CSAEERGSYEQYF	TGCAGTGCTGAGGAGCGAGGGTCCTACGAGCAGTACTTC
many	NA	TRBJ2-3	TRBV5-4	CASSLGWGDADTQYF	TGTGCCAGCAGCTTGGGGTGGGGGGACGCAGATACGCAGTATTTT
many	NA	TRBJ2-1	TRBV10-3	CAISESPGSYNEQFF	TGTGCCATCAGTGAGTCGCCGGGTTCCTACAATGAGCAGTTCTTC
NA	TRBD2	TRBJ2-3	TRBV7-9	CASGRLAGGPPGTQYF	TGTGCCAGCGGCCGATTGGCGGGAGGGCCTCCAGGTACGCAGTATTTT
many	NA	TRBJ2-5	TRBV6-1	CASSESGGTETQYF	TGTGCCAGCAGTGAATCCGGGGGCACGGAGACCCAGTACTTC
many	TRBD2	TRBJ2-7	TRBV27	CASSLNVGAGPYEQYF	TGTGCCAGCAGTTTAAATGTGGGAGCGGGACCCTACGAGCAGTACTTC
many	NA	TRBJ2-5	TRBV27	CASSPIPSRQETQYF	TGTGCCAGCAGCCCCATACCGAGCCGCCAGGAGACCCAGTACTTC
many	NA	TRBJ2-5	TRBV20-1	CSATLGGETQYF	TGCAGTGCTACCCTCGGGGGAGAGACCCAGTACTTC
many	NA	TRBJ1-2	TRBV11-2	CASSLDSRQGWYGYTF	TGTGCCAGCAGCTTAGATTCGCGGCAGGGTTGGTATGGCTACACCTTC
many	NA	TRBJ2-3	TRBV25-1	CASSEGRGDTQYF	TGTGCCAGCTCCGAGGGCAGGGGCGATACGCAGTATTTT
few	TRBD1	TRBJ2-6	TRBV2	CASSEPGQPSGANVLTF	TGTGCCAGCAGTGAACCGGGACAGCCCTCTGGGGCCAACGTCCTGACTTTC